Sequencing of this TCR beta chain was carried out in a study of blood T cell repertoires in COVID-19. CDR3 length: 16 residues. Germline-derived CDR1 and CDR2 are SGHRS and YFSETQ. J gave up 5 bases and V 3 bases, and 12 bases lay outside the gene matches. Profiled with immunoSEQ multiplex PCR; TCRdb holds only in-frame clones, not every one. The sample consists of 75,000 to 80,000 clones, around nine tenths of them appearing once. The J gene is TRBJ2-5, the V gene TRBV5-1; 8 bases map to TRBD2. The material sequenced was peripheral blood. The clonotype originates from a human donor in a cohort sampled during active COVID-19. CDR3 nucleotide sequence: TGCGCCAGCAGCTCCGGCCCGGGGGGGAGCCCCGAGACCCAGTACTTC. It encodes CASSSGPGGSPETQYF.